This entry lists 7 T cell receptor beta chains sequenced from one sample in a study of patients and donors after allogeneic stem cell transplantation. One entry per CDR3 protein, called by TCRdb with MiXCR from the RT-PCR reads. The table shows over 400,000 distinct CDR3 sequences, with roughly 17% occurring only once. The sample consisted of blood, either unsorted or a sorted T cell fraction (not recorded which). These TCRs come from a human donor who was either an allogeneic HSCT recipient or a stem cell or donor lymphocyte infusion donor (not recorded which). It is not recorded whose cells these are; they may come from a transplant donor.

The chain combines TRBV9 with TRBJ2-3, with D possibly being TRBD1 (6 bases). V was trimmed by 2 bases and J by 3 bases, leaving 13 bases between them. Germline loops: CDR1 SGDLS, CDR2 YYNGEE. The CDR3 is 15 residues long. The CDR3 DNA sequence: TGTGCCAGCAGCGTCGGGCAGGGGAGTACAGATACGCAGTATTTT. Protein: CASSVGQGSTDTQYF.

This clonotype was observed a handful of times. The rearrangement uses TRBV7-2 and TRBJ1-2; D is uncertain. This CDR3 is built from 16 residues. CDR1 is SGHTA and CDR2 is FQGNSA in the germline V gene. Trimming removed 7 bases from V and 1 base from J, with 19 bases in between. The CDR3 loop is CASTTSETLLNYGYTF. CDR3 nucleotide sequence: TGTGCCAGCACCACTTCAGAGACATTACTTAACTATGGCTACACCTTC.

The chain recombines TRBV7-9 with TRBJ1-2; no clear D gene. Germline CDR1 is SEHNR and CDR2 is FQNEAQ (reference sequence). Deletions cut 5 bases from V and 5 bases from J, with 9 bases between. The CDR3 extends over 12 amino acids. The CDR3 spells CASSMGVYGYTF. DNA for the CDR3: TGTGCCAGCAGCATGGGTGTTTATGGCTACACCTTC.

The CDR3 coding sequence is TGCGCCAGCAGCTCACACTGGGGGGGCGTTGGGAACACTGAAGCTTTCTTT. Its translation is CASSSHWGGVGNTEAFF. The chain uses TRBV4-1 and TRBJ1-1; tentative D call: TRBD1 (6 bases). The V end was cut by 5 bases, the J end by 1 base, with 20 bases between. The CDR3 contains 17 residues. Germline CDR1 is MGHRA and CDR2 is YSYEKL.

This clonotype came up many times. The rearrangement uses TRBV29-1 and TRBJ1-1; the D is unclear. The CDR3 is made up of 8 amino acids. Germline V gene lookup returns CDR1 SQVTM and CDR2 ANQGSEA. V lost 6 bases and J lost 10, with 6 bases in between. CDR3 in amino acids: CSVPPAFF. DNA for the CDR3: TGCAGCGTCCCCCCAGCTTTCTTT.

This clonotype was seen a handful of times. The chain carries TRBV11-2 and TRBJ2-7, with D hard to call. Trimming left V 0 bases short and J 2 bases short, with 11 bases between. The CDR3 length is 15 residues. Per the germline V gene, CDR1 is SGHAT and CDR2 is FQNNGV. The CDR3, as DNA: TGTGCCAGCAGCTTAGATCTAGGCAGGACCTACGAGCAGTACTTC. Amino acids: CASSLDLGRTYEQYF. Using reference TRBV11-2 and TRBJ2-7 for the parts outside the CDR3, the full variable domain is EAGVAQSPRYKIIEKRQSVAFWCNPISGHATLYWYQQILGQGPKLLIQFQNNGVVDDSQLPKDRFSAERLKGVDSTLKIQPAKLEDSAVYLCASSLDLGRTYEQYFGPGTRLTVT.

The chain recombines TRBV6-1 with TRBJ1-6; 8 nucleotides match TRBD1. CDR3 size: 16 residues. V gave up 6 bases and J gave up 5 bases; unmatched junction bases: 9. Germline CDR1 MNHNS, CDR2 SASEGT. The CDR3 sequence: CASRQQGGGDNSPLHF. CDR3 in DNA: TGTGCCAGCAGGCAACAGGGGGGGGGCGATAATTCACCCCTCCACTTT.